This T cell receptor beta chain originates from a study of blood T cells in healthy people across ages. Only a few counts were recorded for this clonotype. PCR was performed a second time for about 7 to 12 cycles using a sample-barcoded 5' primer and a J-beta primer mix. MiXCR, run by TCRdb on the 5' RACE reads, gives a single entry per CDR3 protein. The sample has 730,000 or so distinct CDR3 sequences, around 38% seen once. The V gene end was trimmed by 4 bases and the J gene end by 4 bases; junction bases not matched to a gene: 6. Germline lookup yields CDR1 KGHDR and CDR2 SFDVKD. The CDR3 is 16 residues long.

Input material: blood. This receptor was obtained from a man aged 80 or over in good health. V gene TRBV24-1 combines with J gene TRBJ2-3; TRBD1 matches at 11 bases. The CDR3 region is CATSDPGQGVADTQYF. CDR3 coding DNA: TGTGCCACCAGTGACCCGGGACAGGGGGTCGCAGATACGCAGTATTTT.